The 31 T cell receptor beta chains given below trace back to one sample, sequenced in a study of response to subunit inactivated influenza vaccine. TCRdb reanalysed the RT-PCR reads using MiXCR and keeps one entry per CDR3 protein. The sample comprises about 700,000 distinct CDR3 sequences, about 15% of which are singletons, and less than 7% rests with the top ten. Sequencing used PBMCs from blood, obtained less than 15 days before vaccination. The receptor source for this set is a man aged 45-65 years who received an inactivated influenza vaccine.

This clonotype was seen a handful of times. The chain joins TRBV10-3 to TRBJ1-2; D remains unclear. V gave up 2 bases and J gave up 12 bases, with 13 bases separating them. Looked up from germline, CDR1 is ENHRY and CDR2 is SYGVKD. The CDR3 contains 12 residues. The CDR3 DNA reads TGTGCCATCAGTGAGGGTGAGGCGAGACACACCTTC. Translation gives CAISEGEARHTF.

The V gene is TRBV6-2 or TRBV6-3, the J gene TRBJ1-5; 7 bases are a match to TRBD1. The CDR3 sequence is 15 residues long. V lost 2 bases, J lost 7 bases, and 8 bases stayed unmatched. CDR1 and CDR2 from the germline V gene are MNHEY and SVGEGT. CDR3 sequence reads: CASSYPTGMEQPQHF. As DNA, the CDR3 is TGTGCCAGCAGTTACCCGACAGGGATGGAGCAGCCCCAGCATTTT.

The V and J genes are TRBV14 and TRBJ2-5; unclear D gene. Germline CDR1 reads SGHDN; CDR2 reads FVKESK. CDR3 length: 13 residues. The V and J ends lost 0 bases and 10 bases respectively, with 12 bases between them. The CDR3 here is CASSQDRQSFQYF. As DNA, the CDR3 is TGTGCCAGCAGCCAAGATCGGCAGAGTTTCCAGTACTTC.

This clonotype has more than one count but fewer than ten. The chain uses TRBV5-1 and TRBJ1-1; D unresolved. In germline, CDR1 is SGHRS, CDR2 YFSETQ. The V gene lost 4 bases and the J gene lost 2 bases, with 15 bases spanning the gap. The CDR3 has 15 amino acids. The chain's CDR3 is CASSPGDLFNTEAFF. CDR3 sequence (DNA): TGCGCCAGCAGCCCGGGTGATTTATTTAACACTGAAGCTTTCTTT.

This clonotype appeared a few times. This sequence joins TRBV3-1 and TRBJ2-7; 8 nucleotides agree with TRBD2. V was pared by 1 base and J by 3 bases, with 8 bases of the junction left unmatched. Germline V gene sequence: CDR1 LGHDT, CDR2 YNNKEL (reference sequence). The CDR3 contains 16 residues. As DNA, the CDR3 is TGTGCCAGCAGCCAAGTAACTAGCGGAGACTACTACGAGCAGTACTTC. This sequence encodes CASSQVTSGDYYEQYF.

The chain couples TRBV7-8 to TRBJ1-1, with a weak D call TRBD1 (5 bases). The germline CDR1 and CDR2 sequences are SGHVS and FQNEAQ. The CDR3 loop spans 16 amino acids. Trimming took 6 bases from V and 0 from J, leaving 17 bases between them. CDR3 sequence reads: CASRLGTQDVNTEAFF. CDR3 bases: TGTGCCAGCAGGCTCGGGACTCAAGATGTGAACACTGAAGCTTTCTTT.

This clonotype was seen a handful of times. V is TRBV4-1 and J is TRBJ2-7, with 8 positions matching TRBD1. Germline loops: CDR1 MGHRA, CDR2 YSYEKL. The CDR3 loop spans 14 amino acids. Trimming at V came to 3 bases and at J to 6 bases, leaving 7 bases not matched to a gene. This chain's CDR3 is CASSHWTGNGEQYF. CDR3 nucleotide sequence: TGCGCCAGCAGCCATTGGACAGGGAATGGCGAGCAGTACTTC.

This clonotype was counted only a few times. This sequence joins TRBV12-3 or TRBV12-4 and TRBJ2-1; 11 bases agree with TRBD1. The CDR3 runs to 16 residues. With V trimmed by 5 bases and J by 13 bases, 16 bases remained unmatched. CDR3 DNA: TGTGCCAGCAGTCGAAGGACAGGGGGCGCAAGCGGGGGTCAGTTCTTC. This sequence encodes CASSRRTGGASGGQFF.

The V call is TRBV14, the J call TRBJ2-2; 10 nucleotides match TRBD2. The CDR3 runs to 14 residues. Germline assignment: CDR1 SGHDN and CDR2 FVKESK. V lost 5 bases, J lost 6 bases, and 3 bases stayed unmatched. The CDR3 region has the DNA TGTGCCAGCAGCGAACTAGCGGGATCCGGGGAGCTGTTTTTT. This translates into CASSELAGSGELFF.

The chain is built from TRBV7-6 and TRBJ1-5; D remains ambiguous. The ends were cut back, 5 bases at V and 0 bases at J, with 20 bases in the middle. CDR3 length equals 18 residues. The V gene's germline CDR1 is SGHVS and CDR2 FNYEAQ. For the CDR3, the DNA is TGTGCCAGCAGCGCAGGCCGTTGGGCGGGGAATAGCAATCAGCCCCAGCATTTT. Amino acid sequence: CASSAGRWAGNSNQPQHF.

This clonotype was counted between two and nine times. V and J are TRBV12-3 or TRBV12-4 and TRBJ2-3; no definite D call. The V end lost 5 bases, the J end lost 0 bases, and 15 bases lay between the germline ends. The CDR3 is 16 residues long. CDR3 sequence (DNA): TGTGCCAGCAGTCCCGGTCTGATGCGGAGCACAGATACGCAGTATTTT. Residues: CASSPGLMRSTDTQYF.

V usage is TRBV11-2 and J usage is TRBJ1-1; D gene ambiguous. The length of the CDR3 is 13 residues. Deletions cut 9 bases from V and 1 base from J, with 12 bases between. CDR1 and CDR2 (germline): SGHAT, FQNNGV. CDR3 amino acids: CASSLPKNTEAFF. CDR3 coding DNA: TGTGCCAGTTCCCTTCCGAAGAACACTGAAGCTTTCTTT.

The chain uses TRBV28 and TRBJ2-3; TRBD2 agrees at 8 bases. Trimming took 2 bases from V and 8 from J; bases not matched to a gene: 6. CDR3 length equals 14 residues. Per germline, CDR1 MDHEN and CDR2 SYDVKM. The CDR3 DNA follows: TGTGCCAGCAGTTTAGGACTAGCTACGGCTACGCAGTATTTT. Its protein is CASSLGLATATQYF.

The gene calls are TRBV20-1 and TRBJ2-7; 7 bases are shared with TRBD1. This CDR3 is built from 11 residues. Germline V gene data show CDR1 as DFQATT and CDR2 as SNEGSKA (reference sequence). The trim removed 6 bases at V and 2 bases at J, leaving 1 base unmatched. The CDR3 DNA reads as TGCAGTGCAACAGGGGCCTACGAGCAGTACTTC. Protein sequence: CSATGAYEQYF.

This clonotype was detected only a few times. The V and J genes are TRBV15 and TRBJ1-5; D possibly corresponds to TRBD1 (6 bases). The CDR3 totals 16 residues. V was cut by 3 bases and J by 0 bases, with 12 bases left in between. CDR1 LNHNV and CDR2 YYDKDF come from the germline V gene (reference sequence). The CDR3 loop is CATSRARDISNQPQHF. The CDR3 DNA sequence: TGTGCCACCAGCAGGGCCAGGGACATTAGCAATCAGCCCCAGCATTTT.

This clonotype was observed a few times. J is TRBJ2-2 and V is TRBV4-2; 12 nucleotides line up with TRBD2. CDR1 is LGHNA and CDR2 is YNFKEQ in the germline V gene. CDR3 length equals 18 residues. With 3 bases clipped from V and 4 bases from J, the junction kept 9 bases outside the gene matches. CDR3 sequence reads: CASSQELAGGPITGELFF. The CDR3 DNA follows: TGTGCCAGCAGCCAGGAGCTAGCGGGAGGGCCTATCACCGGGGAGCTGTTTTTT.

The chain carries TRBV28 and TRBJ1-1, with no clear D. The germline CDR1 and CDR2 sequences are MDHEN and SYDVKM. The CDR3 extends over 13 amino acids. V was shortened by 3 bases and J by 5 bases, with 10 bases between the two germline ends. The CDR3 bases are TGTGCCAGCAGTTTTCCCGAGCGAACTGAAGCTTTCTTT. Its protein product is CASSFPERTEAFF.

V and J are TRBV7-8 and TRBJ1-1; no definite D call. Germline V lookup: CDR1 SGHVS, CDR2 FQNEAQ. This CDR3 contains 15 residues. Trimming took off 5 bases at V and 6 bases at J, with 19 bases between the two ends. CDR3 in amino acids: CASSLDERWVPEAFF. In DNA form, the CDR3 reads TGTGCCAGCAGCCTGGACGAACGGTGGGTCCCTGAAGCTTTCTTT. The full variable domain, rest sourced from reference TRBV7-8 and TRBJ1-1, is GAGVSQSPRYKVAKRGQDVALRCDPISGHVSLFWYQQALGQGPEFLTYFQNEAQLDKSGLPSDRFFAERPEGSVSTLKIQRTQQEDSAVYLCASSLDERWVPEAFFGQGTRLTVV.

The J gene is TRBJ2-3, the V gene TRBV7-9; the D gene is possibly TRBD1 (6 bases). Trimming cost V 2 bases and J 6 bases, with 18 bases left between them. CDR3 size: 16 residues. Germline values: CDR1 SEHNR, CDR2 FQNEAQ (reference sequence). The CDR3 region has the DNA TGTGCCAGCAGCTTAACACAGGGATTAGCATGGGATACGCAGTATTTT. Translation gives CASSLTQGLAWDTQYF. The full variable domain, with the rest looked up from reference TRBV7-9 and TRBJ2-3, is DTGVSQNPRHKITKRGQNVTFRCDPISEHNRLYWYRQTLGQGPEFLTYFQNEAQLEKSRLLSDRFSAERPKGSFSTLEIQRTEQGDSAMYLCASSLTQGLAWDTQYFGPGTRLTVL.

The chain uses TRBV4-1 and TRBJ2-7; 9 bases map to TRBD2. The germline V gene encodes CDR1 MGHRA and CDR2 YSYEKL. This CDR3 contains 16 residues. Trimming removed 3 bases from V and 7 bases from J; junction bases left unmatched: 13. CDR3 bases: TGCGCCAGCAGCCAGAACGCGGGAGGGGGCCCGTGGGAGCAGTACTTC. Its protein product is CASSQNAGGGPWEQYF.

This clonotype was counted between two and nine times. The genes are TRBV9 and TRBJ2-3; 14 nucleotides match TRBD2. The CDR3 extends over 16 amino acids. Trimming removed 3 bases from V and 6 bases from J; junction bases left unmatched: 6. CDR1 and CDR2 from the germline V gene are SGDLS and YYNGEE. The CDR3, as DNA: TGTGCCAGCAGCGCGACTAGCGGGGGGGCCTGGGATACGCAGTATTTT. Protein: CASSATSGGAWDTQYF.

This clonotype was counted ten times or more. The chain has TRBV18 and TRBJ1-5, with a possible D match to TRBD1 (5 bases). Germline assignment: CDR1 KGHSH and CDR2 LQKENI. Deletions cut 5 bases from V and 11 bases from J, with 19 bases between. This CDR3 region has 14 residues. Here the CDR3 DNA reads TGTGCCAGCTCAATAGAGGGGCGCGGAGAGGCCCAGCATTTT. Protein sequence: CASSIEGRGEAQHF.

A few counts support this clonotype. J is TRBJ1-1 and V is TRBV18, with D unresolved. Germline V gene data show CDR1 as KGHSH and CDR2 as LQKENI. Trimming took 3 bases from V and 1 from J, leaving 12 bases between them. The CDR3 has 15 residues. The CDR3 protein is CASSPPISPNTEAFF. For the CDR3, the DNA is TGTGCCAGCTCACCTCCTATAAGCCCGAACACTGAAGCTTTCTTT.

The rearrangement links TRBV5-5 to TRBJ2-7; D may be TRBD2 (6 bases). There are 17 residues in the CDR3. V was trimmed by 4 bases and J by 0 bases, leaving 20 bases between them. Germline CDR1 reads SGHKS; CDR2 reads YYEKEE (reference sequence). The CDR3 reads CASSDPLRDGSSYEQYF. The CDR3 DNA reads TGTGCCAGCAGCGACCCGTTGCGGGACGGAAGCTCCTACGAGCAGTACTTC.

This clonotype was seen only a few times. V and J are TRBV11-2 and TRBJ2-2; D is perhaps TRBD2 (5 bases). CDR1 SGHAT and CDR2 FQNNGV come from the germline V gene. This CDR3 comprises 16 residues. V lost 2 bases to trimming and J lost 5 bases, with 15 bases between them. The DNA of the CDR3 is TGTGCCAGCAGCTTATGGTGGGAGTCGAGAACCGGGGAGCTGTTTTTT. This sequence encodes CASSLWWESRTGELFF. Combining the CDR3 with reference TRBV11-2 and TRBJ2-2 gives the whole variable domain EAGVAQSPRYKIIEKRQSVAFWCNPISGHATLYWYQQILGQGPKLLIQFQNNGVVDDSQLPKDRFSAERLKGVDSTLKIQPAKLEDSAVYLCASSLWWESRTGELFFGEGSRLTVL.

This clonotype was seen repeatedly, ten times or more. The CDR3 loop is CASSPRGTDTQYF. The CDR3 DNA is TGTGCCAGCTCACCAAGAGGCACAGATACGCAGTATTTT. The chain couples TRBV18 to TRBJ2-3; D gene ambiguous. Per the germline V gene, CDR1 is KGHSH and CDR2 is LQKENI. V was trimmed by 2 bases and J by 1 base, leaving 4 bases between them. The CDR3 spans 13 residues.

This clonotype was counted between two and nine times. V usage is TRBV4-2 and J usage is TRBJ2-7; D gene unclear. The ends were cut back, 0 bases at V and 0 bases at J, with 6 bases in the middle. The CDR3 runs 14 residues. In germline, CDR1 is LGHNA, CDR2 YNFKEQ. The CDR3 bases are TGTGCCAGCAGCCAAGATCCCAACTCCTACGAGCAGTACTTC. Its translation: CASSQDPNSYEQYF.

The rearrangement joins TRBV28 to TRBJ2-5, with D uncertain. The germline V gene encodes CDR1 MDHEN and CDR2 SYDVKM. The CDR3 runs to 14 residues. V lost 0 bases to trimming and J lost 0 bases, with 5 bases between them. The CDR3 DNA reads as TGTGCCAGCAGTTTATGGCAGAACCAAGAGACCCAGTACTTC. Amino acid sequence: CASSLWQNQETQYF.

This clonotype was seen ten or more times. The chain employs TRBV24-1 and TRBJ2-4, with 7 bases matching TRBD1. Trimming cost V 9 bases and J 4 bases; bases outside gene matches: 8. CDR1 is KGHDR and CDR2 is SFDVKD in the germline V gene. The CDR3 totals 14 residues. As DNA, the CDR3 is TGTGCCACCCCAGGGGGACAGCAAAAAAACATTCAGTACTTC. Amino acid sequence: CATPGGQQKNIQYF.

The rearrangement joins TRBV20-1 to TRBJ1-1, with TRBD1 as a possible D gene (6 bases). The CDR3 is made up of 15 amino acids. Germline V gene lookup returns CDR1 DFQATT and CDR2 SNEGSKA (reference sequence). V shed 0 bases and J shed 1 base, with 12 bases lying between them. The CDR3, as DNA: TGCAGTGCTAGAGATCCGAGGGGGACGAACACTGAAGCTTTCTTT. Its translation: CSARDPRGTNTEAFF.

This clonotype was picked up many times. The V gene is TRBV11-1, the J gene TRBJ2-3, with 13 bases fitting TRBD2. Germline values: CDR1 SGHAT, CDR2 FQDESV (reference sequence). Germline trimming cut 5 bases from V and 6 bases from J; bases unmatched to any gene: 2. The length of the CDR3 is 14 residues. The CDR3 is CASSGLAGVDTQYF. The CDR3 nucleotides are TGTGCCAGCAGCGGACTAGCGGGGGTTGATACGCAGTATTTT.